This T cell receptor (beta chain) is from a study of vaccination and CD4 T cells after COVID-19. The wider study: Post-vaccine sampling followed dose two by a median roughly 65 days (range 14 to 241). Researchers treated control cultures with a CEFX pool, an HIV-1 Nef pool, or no peptide.

The germline CDR1 and CDR2 sequences are MNHEY and SMNVEV (reference sequence). The CDR3 has 12 residues. Trimming stripped 10 bases from V and 7 bases from J, with 13 bases between. Treatment described: roughly 10-day PBMC culture with coronavirus spike peptide pools or control peptides (ViraFEST assay). Cultured CD4+ T cell DNA was sequenced using the Oncomine TCR Beta short-read assay. Genomic DNA was taken out of cultured CD4+ T cells by extraction. TCRdb passed the PCR reads through MiXCR, listing each CDR3 protein once. In the table there are some 7,000 distinct CDR3 sequences, about 25% of which are singletons. The sample holds a few counts of this clonotype. Its antigen is not known.

This chain uses TRBV27 with TRBJ2-2; D might be TRBD2 (6 bases). The specimen was CD4+ T cells from blood, cultured in vitro, collected after SARS-CoV-2 vaccination. This clonotype was sampled from a human donor who had recovered from COVID-19. CDR3 in amino acids: CATEGLDGELFF. DNA of the CDR3: TGTGCCACGGAGGGGCTGGACGGGGAGCTGTTTTTT.